This T cell receptor (beta chain) is drawn from a study of response to subunit inactivated influenza vaccine. TCRdb itself ran the RT-PCR reads through MiXCR, one entry per CDR3 protein. This table has some 550,000 distinct CDR3 sequences, roughly 25% appearing once. Germline assignment: CDR1 SGHRS and CDR2 YFSETQ. The CDR3 consists of 13 residues. Trimming at V came to 2 bases and at J to 13 bases, leaving 5 bases not matched to a gene. These data also featured in a second study, about T cells expressing NK-cell markers. That paper adds: Libraries used 5'RACE template switching adding universal primer site and UMIs. In sorted CD3+CD56+NKG2C+, CD3+CD56+NKG2C- and CD3+CD56-NKG2C+ T cells, TCR beta repertoires were obtained. The study found these clonotypes also leading the CD3+CD56-NKG2C+ fraction in four donors.

The receptor was isolated from a man aged 50-59 years who received an inactivated influenza vaccine. The sample here was CD4+ T cells sorted from PBMCs, taken about 12 days after vaccination. This rearrangement joins TRBV5-1 to TRBJ2-1; TRBD1 aligns across 11 bases. The CDR3 loop reads CASSFRDRGIQFF. The DNA for the CDR3 is TGCGCCAGCAGCTTCCGGGACAGGGGGATTCAGTTCTTC.